This T cell receptor (beta chain) was retrieved from a study of T-cell memory formation after mild COVID-19 (dated by TCRdb to the early 2020s). Background for the entire study: Most TCR sequence clusters were specific to one of the two donors. In a couple of donors, T-cell clones that expanded and contracted after mild COVID-19 were tracked by sequencing TCRalpha and TCRbeta repertoires over time. The cohort comprised two young, previously healthy adult volunteers, one female and one male.

Overall study outcomes, separate from this receptor: Clones contracting from day 15 to 85 had balanced CD4/CD8 phenotypes, while a second wave expanding from day 15 to 37 was biased towards CD4+. Contracting CD4+ clones were located mainly in the CM and EM memory subsets, whereas CD8+ clones were found to be enriched in EMRA. Only a couple of mild cases were covered in the study, and larger cohorts including severe cases with pre-infection samples were considered necessary. SARS-CoV-2 specificity was not confirmed for the second-wave clones peaking on day 37. Some responding clones were detected in pre-infection memory, suggesting pre-existing cross-reactive memory T cells joined the SARS-CoV-2 response.

Ficoll-Paque density gradient centrifugation was the method used to isolate PBMCs. TCRdb names Illumina NovaSeq 6000 as the instrument used. Using 5'RACE with constant-segment primers, TCRalpha and TCRbeta cDNA libraries were constructed, with sample barcodes and unique molecular identifiers added in the process. RNA was extracted from every sample with Trizol reagent. Library amplification was performed in two PCR steps, and a second sample barcode and Illumina TruSeq adapters were introduced in the second step. Sequencing of libraries was performed on an Illumina NovaSeq with 2 x 150 bp paired-end reads. In the authors' own workflow: The reads were demultiplexed and collapsed into UMI-guided consensus sequences using migec v1.2.7. Using mixcr v2.1.11, UMI consensuses were aligned to TRA and TRB V and J templates and then assembled into clonotypes. A clonotype was counted as expanded or contracted only when both edgeR and NoisET called the clonotype significant, with the noise models trained on biological replicates. For edgeR calls, the cutoffs were a false discovery rate-adjusted p below 0.01 and a log2 fold-change threshold of 1. As an exploratory analysis of dynamics, max-normalized trajectories of the 1000 most abundant clonotypes were examined by PCA with hierarchical clustering. Each responding clone was given a CD4 or CD8 phenotype based on the CD4+ and CD8+ repertoires, which had been sequenced separately. TCRdb's own reprocessing of the public reads used fastp at Q25 and MiXCR and kept productive beta chains. Every CDR3 protein is listed once, alongside the most common genes and DNA of its rows. The V and J calls were not made by the authors but by TCRdb's processing. The sample has about 180,000 distinct CDR3 sequences on record, roughly 16% of them singletons. Around 2% of the sample belongs to the ten largest clones.

Note on this clonotype: Its antigen specificity is not known. Within one base of it there is no much larger clone, and no base qualities were kept.

Sequencing used PBMCs or a T cell subset sorted from them (not recorded which). This clonotype was sampled from an adult woman who had mild COVID-19 (a few samples of this study predate the infection). The sample titles of this study are shuffled in the database, so cell type and time point are left out; the donor was told from shared clones.

The CDR3 is CASTGGTDTQYF. The sequenced DNA is TGTGCCAGCACTGGTGGCACAGATACGCAGTATTTT. The receptor chain draws on TRBV2 and TRBJ2-3; the D gene assignment is ambiguous. CDR1 and CDR2 (SNHLY, FYNNEI) derive from the germline V gene. The CDR3 measures 12 amino acids from cysteine to phenylalanine. Only the CDR3 DNA is retained, 36 bases long and in frame from the first base. V and J lose 7 bases and 1 base, and a span of 6 bases separates them.